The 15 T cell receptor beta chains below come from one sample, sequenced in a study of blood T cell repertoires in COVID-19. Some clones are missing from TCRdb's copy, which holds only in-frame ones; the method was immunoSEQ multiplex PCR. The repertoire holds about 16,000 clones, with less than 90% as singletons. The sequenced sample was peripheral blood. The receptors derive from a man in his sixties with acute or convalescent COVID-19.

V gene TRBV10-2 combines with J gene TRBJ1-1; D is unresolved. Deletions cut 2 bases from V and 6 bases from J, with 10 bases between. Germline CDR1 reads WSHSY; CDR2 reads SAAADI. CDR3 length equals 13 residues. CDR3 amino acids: CASSEPREAEAFF. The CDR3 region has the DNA TGCGCCAGCAGTGAGCCCCGGGAGGCTGAAGCTTTCTTT.

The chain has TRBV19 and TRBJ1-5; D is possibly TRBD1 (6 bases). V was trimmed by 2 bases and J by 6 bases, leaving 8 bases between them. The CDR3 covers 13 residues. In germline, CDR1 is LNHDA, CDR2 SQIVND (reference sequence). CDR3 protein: CASSITRGQPQHF. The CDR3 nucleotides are TGTGCCAGTAGTATAACCAGGGGTCAGCCCCAGCATTTT.

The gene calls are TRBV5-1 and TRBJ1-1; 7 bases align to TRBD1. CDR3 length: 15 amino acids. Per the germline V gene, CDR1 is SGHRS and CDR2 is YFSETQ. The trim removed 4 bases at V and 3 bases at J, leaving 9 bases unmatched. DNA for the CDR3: TGCGCCAGCAGCACCAGACAGGGAGGTGACACTGAAGCTTTCTTT. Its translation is CASSTRQGGDTEAFF.

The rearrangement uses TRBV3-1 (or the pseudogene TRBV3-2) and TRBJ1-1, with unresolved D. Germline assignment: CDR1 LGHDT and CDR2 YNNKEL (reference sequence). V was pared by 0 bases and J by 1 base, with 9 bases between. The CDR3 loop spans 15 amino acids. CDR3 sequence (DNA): TGTGCCAGCAGCCAAGACCAGAACCGGAACACTGAAGCTTTCTTT. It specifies CASSQDQNRNTEAFF.

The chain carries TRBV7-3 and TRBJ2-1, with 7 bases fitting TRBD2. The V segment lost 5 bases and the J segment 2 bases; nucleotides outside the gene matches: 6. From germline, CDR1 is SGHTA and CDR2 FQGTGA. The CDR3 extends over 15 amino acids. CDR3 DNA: TGTGCCAGCAGCCCCGGGCTAGCGGCCTACAATGAGCAGTTCTTC. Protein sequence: CASSPGLAAYNEQFF.

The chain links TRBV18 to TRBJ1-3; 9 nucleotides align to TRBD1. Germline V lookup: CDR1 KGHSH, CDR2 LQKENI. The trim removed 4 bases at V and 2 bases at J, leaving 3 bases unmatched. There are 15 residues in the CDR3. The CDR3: CASSQQGATGNTIYF. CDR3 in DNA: TGTGCCAGCTCACAACAGGGGGCTACTGGAAACACCATATATTTT.

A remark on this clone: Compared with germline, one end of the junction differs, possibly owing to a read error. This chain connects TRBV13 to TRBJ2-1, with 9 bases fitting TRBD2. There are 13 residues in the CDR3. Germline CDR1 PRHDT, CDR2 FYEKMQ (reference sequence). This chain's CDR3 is CASSIGTSSEQFF. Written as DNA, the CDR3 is TGTGCCAGCAGCATAGGGACTAGCAGCGAGCAGTTCTTC.

This chain's CDR3 is CASSPGTSVMGETQYF. Written as DNA, the CDR3 is TGTGCCAGCAGTCCCGGGACTAGCGTTATGGGAGAGACCCAGTACTTC. The V gene is TRBV27, the J gene TRBJ2-5, with 10 bases aligning to TRBD2. Germline V gives CDR1 MNHEY, CDR2 SMNVEV (reference sequence). The CDR3 is 16 amino acids. V trimming: 5 bases; J trimming: 4 bases; junction bases outside the gene matches: 10.

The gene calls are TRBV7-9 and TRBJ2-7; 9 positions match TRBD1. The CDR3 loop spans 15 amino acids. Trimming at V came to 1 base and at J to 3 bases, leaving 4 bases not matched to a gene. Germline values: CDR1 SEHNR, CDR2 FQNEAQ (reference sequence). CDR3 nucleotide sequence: TGTGCCAGCAGCTTAGTTGGGGACAGGGACTACGAGCAGTACTTC. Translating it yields CASSLVGDRDYEQYF.

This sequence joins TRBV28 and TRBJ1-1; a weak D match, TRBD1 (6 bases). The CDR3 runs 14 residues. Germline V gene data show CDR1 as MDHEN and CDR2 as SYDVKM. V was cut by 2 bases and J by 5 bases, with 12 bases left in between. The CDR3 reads CASSLSRGATEAFF. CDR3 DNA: TGTGCCAGCAGTTTAAGCAGGGGTGCGACTGAAGCTTTCTTT.

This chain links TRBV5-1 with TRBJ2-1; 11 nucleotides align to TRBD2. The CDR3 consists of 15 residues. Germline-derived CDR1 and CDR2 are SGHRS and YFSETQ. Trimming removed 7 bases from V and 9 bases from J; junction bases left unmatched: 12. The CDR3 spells CASGPSGRTGFEQFF. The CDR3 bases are TGCGCCAGCGGCCCTAGCGGGAGGACGGGATTTGAGCAGTTCTTC.

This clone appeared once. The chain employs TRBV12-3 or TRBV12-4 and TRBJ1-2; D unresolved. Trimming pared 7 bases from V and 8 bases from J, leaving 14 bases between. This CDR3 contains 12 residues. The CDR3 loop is CASTKGGMGYTF. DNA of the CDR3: TGTGCCAGCACGAAGGGAGGGATGGGCTACACCTTC.

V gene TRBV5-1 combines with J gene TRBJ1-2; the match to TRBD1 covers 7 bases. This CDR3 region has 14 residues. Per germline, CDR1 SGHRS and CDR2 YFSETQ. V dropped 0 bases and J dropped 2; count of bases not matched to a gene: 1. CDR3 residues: CASSLGQGNYGYTF. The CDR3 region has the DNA TGCGCCAGCAGCTTGGGACAGGGAAACTATGGCTACACCTTC.

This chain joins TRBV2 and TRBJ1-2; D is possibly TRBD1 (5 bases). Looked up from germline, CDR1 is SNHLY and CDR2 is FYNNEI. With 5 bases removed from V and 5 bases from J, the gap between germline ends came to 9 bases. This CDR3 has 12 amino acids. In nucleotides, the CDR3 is TGTGCCAGCAGTCGGTCAGGGTATGGCTACACCTTC. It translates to CASSRSGYGYTF.

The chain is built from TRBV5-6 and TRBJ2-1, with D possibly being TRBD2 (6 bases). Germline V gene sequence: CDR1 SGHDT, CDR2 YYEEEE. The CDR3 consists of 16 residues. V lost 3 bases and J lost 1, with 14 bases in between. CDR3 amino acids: CASSSGGPWSYNEQFF. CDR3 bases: TGTGCCAGCAGCTCCGGAGGGCCTTGGTCCTACAATGAGCAGTTCTTC.